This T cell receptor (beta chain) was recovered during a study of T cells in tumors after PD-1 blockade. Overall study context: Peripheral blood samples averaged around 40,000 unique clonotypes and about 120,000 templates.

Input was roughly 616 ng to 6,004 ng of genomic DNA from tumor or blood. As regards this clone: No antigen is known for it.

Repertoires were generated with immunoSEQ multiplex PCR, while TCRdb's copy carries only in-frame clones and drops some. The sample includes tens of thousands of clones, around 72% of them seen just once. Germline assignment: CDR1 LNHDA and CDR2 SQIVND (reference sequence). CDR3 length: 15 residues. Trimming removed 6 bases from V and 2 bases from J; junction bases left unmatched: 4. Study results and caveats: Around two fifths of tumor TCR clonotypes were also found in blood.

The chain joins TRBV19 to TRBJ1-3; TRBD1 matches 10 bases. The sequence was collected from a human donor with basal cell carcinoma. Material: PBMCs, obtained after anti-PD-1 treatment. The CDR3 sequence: CASRRDRGPGNTIYF. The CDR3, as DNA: TGTGCCAGTAGGAGAGACAGGGGGCCTGGAAACACCATATATTTT. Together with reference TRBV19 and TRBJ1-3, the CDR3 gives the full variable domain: DGGITQSPKYLFRKEGQNVTLSCEQNLNHDAMYWYRQDPGQGLRLIYYSQIVNDFQKGDIAEGYSVSREKKESFPLTVTSAQKNPTAFYLCASRRDRGPGNTIYFGEGSWLTVV.